These T cell receptor beta chains were read from a single sample in a study of beta chain bispecific antibodies for T cell cancers. TCRdb called the 5' RACE reads again in MiXCR, with one record for every CDR3 protein. Among some 21,000 distinct CDR3 sequences listed, over 2% were seen once. Their specific antigens are unknown. The specimen sequenced was healthy donor T cells cultured with leukemia cells. These receptors were collected from a human donor in good health. Some clones in this sample may be carry-over from other donors' samples. Both conserved end residues are part of each CDR3. Fields, in order: V gene, D gene, clone size, J gene, CDR3 protein, CDR3 DNA. The D gene is left open where the match is weak. The size field is filled for only some rows; it gives once, few, many or a size class.

V: TRBV7-9
D: TRBD1
size: many
J: TRBJ2-1
CDR3: CASSSYRGNLSREQFF
DNA: TGTGCCAGCAGCTCTTACAGGGGGAACCTATCAAGGGAGCAGTTCTTC

V: TRBV21-1
D: .
size: many
J: TRBJ2-3
CDR3: CASSKWGTSGGRSTDTQYF
DNA: TGTGCCAGCAGCAAGTGGGGGACTAGCGGGGGGCGGAGCACAGATACGCAGTATTTT

V: TRBV6-5
D: .
size: many
J: TRBJ1-2
CDR3: CASSLYGLTDGYTF
DNA: TGTGCCAGCAGTCTTTATGGCTTGACGGATGGCTACACCTTC

V: TRBV7-9
D: .
size: many
J: TRBJ2-5
CDR3: CASSLGWNREVEETQYF
DNA: TGTGCCAGCAGCTTAGGATGGAACAGGGAGGTGGAGGAGACCCAGTACTTC

V: TRBV6-5
D: .
size: many
J: TRBJ2-3
CDR3: CASSYSISRTDTQYF
DNA: TGTGCCAGCAGTTACTCGATTAGCCGCACAGATACGCAGTATTTT

V: TRBV6-6
D: TRBD2
size: .
J: TRBJ2-5
CDR3: CASSHPGLASRYKETQYF
DNA: TGTGCCAGCAGTCATCCGGGACTAGCGAGTCGATATAAAGAGACCCAGTACTTC

V: TRBV5-6
D: .
size: few
J: TRBJ2-7
CDR3: CASSWTANSYEQYF
DNA: TGTGCCAGCAGCTGGACAGCCAACTCCTACGAGCAGTACTTC

V: TRBV3-1
D: TRBD2
size: medium-sized
J: TRBJ2-1
CDR3: CASSRETSGDNEQFF
DNA: TGTGCCAGCAGCCGTGAGACTAGCGGTGACAATGAGCAGTTCTTC

V: TRBV28
D: .
size: many
J: TRBJ1-1
CDR3: CASSFGGSTEAFF
DNA: TGTGCCAGCAGTTTTGGGGGAAGCACTGAAGCTTTCTTT

V: TRBV30
D: .
size: many
J: TRBJ1-5
CDR3: CAWAHDSNQPQHF
DNA: TGTGCCTGGGCTCACGATAGCAATCAGCCCCAGCATTTT

V: TRBV6-2/TRBV6-3
D: .
size: many
J: TRBJ2-5
CDR3: CASSYDGAPQETQYF
DNA: TGTGCCAGCAGTTACGACGGGGCACCGCAAGAGACCCAGTACTTC

V: TRBV27
D: .
size: medium-sized
J: TRBJ2-7
CDR3: CASSSGLSSYEQYF
DNA: TGTGCCAGCAGTTCCGGATTGAGCTCCTACGAGCAGTACTTC

V: TRBV19
D: .
size: .
J: TRBJ1-2
CDR3: CASSPDGAPNYGYTF
DNA: TGTGCCAGTAGTCCGGACGGAGCTCCTAACTATGGCTACACCTTC

V: TRBV19
D: .
size: many
J: TRBJ1-4
CDR3: CASSDPMTTTNEKLFF
DNA: TGTGCCAGTAGTGATCCTATGACAACAACTAATGAAAAACTGTTTTTT

V: TRBV27
D: .
size: many
J: TRBJ2-3
CDR3: CASSFADTQYF
DNA: TGTGCCAGCAGTTTTGCAGATACGCAGTATTTT

V: TRBV5-4
D: TRBD1
size: few
J: TRBJ2-7
CDR3: CASSPTGVEQYF
DNA: TGTGCCAGCAGCCCGACAGGGGTCGAGCAGTACTTC

V: TRBV30
D: .
size: many
J: TRBJ2-2
CDR3: CAWSVGRTSSNTGELFF
DNA: TGTGCCTGGAGTGTGGGGAGGACTTCCTCAAACACCGGGGAGCTGTTTTTT

V: TRBV12-3/TRBV12-4
D: .
size: many
J: TRBJ2-5
CDR3: CASSNRGGETQYF
DNA: TGTGCCAGCAGCAACAGGGGAGGAGAGACCCAGTACTTC

V: TRBV20-1
D: TRBD1
size: few
J: TRBJ2-1
CDR3: CSAPNRQGLDNEQFF
DNA: TGCAGTGCCCCTAATAGACAGGGGTTGGACAATGAGCAGTTCTTC

V: TRBV12-3/TRBV12-4
D: TRBD1
size: .
J: TRBJ2-7
CDR3: CASSPGQGFRSSYEQYF
DNA: TGTGCCAGCAGTCCGGGACAGGGATTTAGATCCTCCTACGAGCAGTACTTC

V: TRBV18
D: TRBD2
size: many
J: TRBJ2-7
CDR3: CASSSGRGDPSYEQYF
DNA: TGTGCCAGCTCAAGTGGGCGGGGGGACCCCTCCTACGAGCAGTACTTC

V: TRBV20-1
D: TRBD2
size: many
J: TRBJ2-1
CDR3: CSARSLAGYNEQFF
DNA: TGCAGTGCTAGGAGTCTAGCGGGGTACAATGAGCAGTTCTTC

V: TRBV6-6
D: .
size: many
J: TRBJ2-2
CDR3: CASSATKLDRELFF
DNA: TGTGCCAGCAGTGCAACCAAACTAGACCGGGAGCTGTTTTTT

V: TRBV10-2
D: TRBD1
size: many
J: TRBJ2-4
CDR3: CASSADRVHIQYF
DNA: TGCGCCAGCAGCGCGGACAGGGTTCACATTCAGTACTTC

V: TRBV23-1
D: TRBD1
size: many
J: TRBJ1-5
CDR3: CASITGGSSSPQHF
DNA: TGCGCCAGTATAACAGGGGGATCCTCTTCGCCCCAGCATTTT

V: TRBV7-2
D: TRBD2
size: .
J: TRBJ2-1
CDR3: CASSWGGDEQFF
DNA: TGTGCCAGCAGCTGGGGGGGGGATGAGCAGTTCTTC

V: TRBV20-1
D: TRBD2
size: many
J: TRBJ2-2
CDR3: CSAPETSGTGELFF
DNA: TGCAGTGCTCCCGAGACTAGCGGCACCGGGGAGCTGTTTTTT

V: TRBV27
D: .
size: many
J: TRBJ2-1
CDR3: CASSLADNEQFF
DNA: TGTGCCAGCAGTTTAGCGGACAATGAGCAGTTCTTC